This T cell receptor beta chain was recorded in a study of OX40 agonist ivuxolimab in advanced cancers. In the study overall: Three partial responders included one hepatocellular carcinoma patient and two cutaneous melanoma patients.

Patients who had autoimmune disease history or got systemic immunosuppression were left out. Sequencing was performed with immunoSEQ multiplex PCR; in TCRdb, only in-frame clones are kept and a portion is missing. The repertoire has about 34,000 clones, over 90% of them found once; the top ten carry 4% to 4.5%. V lost 7 bases to trimming and J lost 6 bases, with 13 bases between them. CDR1 and CDR2 (germline): MNHNS, SASEGT. The CDR3 runs 14 residues. This chain joins TRBV6-1 and TRBJ1-6; a weak D match, TRBD1 (6 bases). This sequence was found in an adult with an advanced solid tumor such as melanoma, head and neck, liver or kidney cancer. Sequences were derived from CD4+ or CD8+ T cells sorted from blood, sampled in a trial of the OX40 agonist ivuxolimab. The CDR3 sequence: CASIRGEGNSPLHF. CDR3 in DNA: TGTGCCAGCATAAGGGGGGAAGGTAATTCACCCCTCCACTTT.